The 24 T cell receptor beta chains below all came from one sample that was sequenced in a study of T cells in Graves' hyperthyroidism and ophthalmopathy. The CDR3 regions of TCR beta were amplified from RNA transcripts. The HTBI primer set was used in a first-round RT-PCR of the TCR CDR3. Each CDR3 protein gets one entry after TCRdb re-called the multiplex PCR reads with MiXCR. The sample lists a few hundred thousand distinct CDR3 sequences; roughly 15% were seen once. Sequencing was performed on blood. All receptors derive from a woman aged 50 to 65 with Graves' hyperthyroidism that later progressed to Graves' ophthalmopathy.

This clonotype occurred many times. The chain recombines TRBV6-5 with TRBJ1-5; tentatively, D is TRBD1 (5 bases). Germline V gene data show CDR1 as MNHEY and CDR2 as SVGAGI. The CDR3 consists of 14 residues. V dropped 0 bases and J dropped 3 bases, with 6 bases sitting between them. CDR3 in amino acids: CASSYSDNNQPQHF. CDR3 sequence (DNA): TGTGCCAGCAGTTACTCGGACAACAATCAGCCCCAGCATTTT.

The table lists this clonotype with many counts. The V call is TRBV20-1, the J call TRBJ2-4; 8 bases agree with TRBD1. Trimming cost V 5 bases and J 2 bases; bases outside gene matches: 8. The CDR3 extends over 15 amino acids. The V gene's germline CDR1 is DFQATT and CDR2 SNEGSKA (reference sequence). CDR3 DNA sequence: TGCAGTGCTTCGCAGGGGGCCGGTACCAAAAACATTCAGTACTTC. Its translation: CSASQGAGTKNIQYF.

This clonotype was detected ten times or more. The V gene is TRBV28, the J gene TRBJ2-3; 7 bases map to TRBD2. The CDR3 length is 15 residues. J lost 0 bases, V lost 6 bases, and 6 bases had no gene match. Germline CDR1 reads MDHEN; CDR2 reads SYDVKM. DNA of the CDR3: TGTGCCAGCAGCCCTCGGGGGGTTAGCACAGATACGCAGTATTTT. This encodes CASSPRGVSTDTQYF.

This clonotype was observed at least ten times. The rearrangement uses TRBV10-3 and TRBJ2-3; the D gene is possibly TRBD2 (6 bases). Per germline, CDR1 ENHRY and CDR2 SYGVKD. This CDR3 has 15 amino acids. Between the trimmed V and J ends, which lost 1 base and 2 bases, there was a span of 10 bases. The CDR3 DNA is TGTGCCATCAGTGAGTTTGCGGGACCCACAGATACGCAGTATTTT. It translates to CAISEFAGPTDTQYF.

This clonotype was observed a handful of times. The chain is built from TRBV24-1 and TRBJ2-1, with TRBD1 matching 12 bases. Germline loops: CDR1 KGHDR, CDR2 SFDVKD. V was clipped by 4 bases and J by 9 bases; unmatched bases: 15. This CDR3 is 18 amino acids long. CDR3 residues: CATSDPQGQGAGTGEQFF. Here the CDR3 DNA reads TGTGCCACCAGTGACCCACAGGGACAGGGGGCGGGCACGGGTGAGCAGTTCTTC.

This clonotype has ten or more counts. The rearrangement links TRBV2 to TRBJ1-2; D might be TRBD1 (5 bases). CDR3 length equals 13 residues. Trimming removed 8 bases from V and 8 bases from J, with 18 bases in between. From germline, CDR1 is SNHLY and CDR2 FYNNEI. CDR3 region: CASRDQGAQGYTF. In DNA form, the CDR3 reads TGTGCCAGCCGGGACCAAGGGGCCCAAGGCTACACCTTC.

This clonotype has just a few counts. The rearrangement links TRBV10-2 to TRBJ1-1, with D unclear. Trimming removed 0 bases at V and 6 bases at J, with 8 bases between. The CDR3 contains 13 residues. Per germline, CDR1 WSHSY and CDR2 SAAADI. CDR3 residues: CASSESMDPEAFF. The CDR3 nucleotides read TGCGCCAGCAGTGAGTCGATGGACCCTGAAGCTTTCTTT.

This clonotype was counted ten times or more. The V gene is TRBV7-3, the J gene TRBJ2-5; D uncertain. Germline loops: CDR1 SGHTA, CDR2 FQGTGA. The CDR3 extends over 14 amino acids. V lost 0 bases and J lost 4, with 9 bases in between. The CDR3: CASSLTGNGETQYF. The CDR3 DNA is TGTGCCAGCAGCTTAACGGGAAATGGAGAGACCCAGTACTTC.

This clonotype was seen ten or more times. This chain links TRBV28 with TRBJ1-6; D unresolved. With 10 bases removed from V and 2 bases from J, the gap between germline ends came to 12 bases. The CDR3 loop spans 14 amino acids. From germline, CDR1 is MDHEN and CDR2 SYDVKM. The DNA for the CDR3 is TGTGCCACCCGGGGTTGGACCTATAATTCACCCCTCCACTTT. Its translation: CATRGWTYNSPLHF.

The rearrangement joins TRBV19 to TRBJ2-2; a weak D match, TRBD1 (5 bases). CDR1 is LNHDA and CDR2 is SQIVND in the germline V gene (reference sequence). This CDR3 spans 16 amino acids. V was pared by 5 bases and J by 0 bases, with 13 bases between. CDR3 nucleotide sequence: TGTGCCAGTAGTTCCCCGACAGAGACGAACACCGGGGAGCTGTTTTTT. It is translated as CASSSPTETNTGELFF.

This clonotype was counted ten times or more. The chain employs TRBV29-1 and TRBJ2-5; TRBD2 agrees at 7 bases. Germline-derived CDR1 and CDR2 are SQVTM and ANQGSEA. Unmatched junction bases numbered 7, after V lost 2 bases and J lost 4 bases. The CDR3 extends over 14 amino acids. The CDR3 DNA is TGCAGCGTTGAATTTGGGAGGGCAGGAGAGACCCAGTACTTC. It specifies CSVEFGRAGETQYF.

In this sample, this clonotype turned up many times. The rearrangement uses TRBV6-1 and TRBJ2-1; a possible D gene is TRBD2 (7 bases). Germline V lookup: CDR1 MNHNS, CDR2 SASEGT. The V end lost 5 bases, the J end lost 2 bases, and 19 bases lay between the germline ends. The CDR3 has 17 amino acids. CDR3 DNA: TGTGCCAGCAGTTTGAGGACTGGGGGGGACACCTACAATGAGCAGTTCTTC. It translates to CASSLRTGGDTYNEQFF.

This clonotype was recorded at least ten times. The genes are TRBV20-1 and TRBJ2-1; possible D gene TRBD2, 6 bases. Germline CDR1 reads DFQATT; CDR2 reads SNEGSKA (reference sequence). Trimming removed 0 bases from V and 8 bases from J, with 20 bases in between. This CDR3 has 16 amino acids. CDR3 sequence: CSARERLAGPLDEQFF. CDR3 in DNA: TGCAGTGCTAGAGAGAGGTTGGCGGGACCACTGGATGAGCAGTTCTTC.

This clonotype was picked up many times. The V call is TRBV2, the J call TRBJ1-5, with TRBD1 matching 9 bases. V gave up 3 bases and J gave up 6 bases; unmatched junction bases: 3. The CDR3 sequence is 14 residues long. Germline CDR1 is SNHLY and CDR2 is FYNNEI. As DNA, the CDR3 is TGTGCCAGCAGTGATAGGACAGGGGTTCAGCCCCAGCATTTT. The encoded protein is CASSDRTGVQPQHF.

The rearrangement links TRBV5-8 to TRBJ1-1, with D tentatively TRBD1 (6 bases). CDR3 length: 15 residues. V shed 2 bases and J shed 3 bases, with 14 bases lying between them. Germline-derived CDR1 and CDR2 are SGHTS and YDEGEE. The CDR3 DNA follows: TGTGCCAGCAGCTTCCAGACAGGAGCCCACACTGAAGCTTTCTTT. Residues: CASSFQTGAHTEAFF.

Only a few counts were recorded for this clonotype. V is TRBV6-2 or TRBV6-3 and J is TRBJ2-5; TRBD1 or TRBD2 may be the D gene (5 bases each). This CDR3 comprises 12 residues. Trimming shortened V by 2 bases and J by 14 bases, and 15 bases separated the two germline ends. The germline V gene encodes CDR1 MNHEY and CDR2 SVGEGT. CDR3 sequence: CASSYGGSEKYF. CDR3 coding DNA: TGTGCCAGCAGTTACGGGGGTAGCGAAAAATACTTC.

Ten or more counts support this clonotype. The chain joins TRBV6-1 to TRBJ1-2, with D hard to call. The CDR3 has 14 amino acids. V was clipped by 6 bases and J by 1 base, with 12 bases between them. CDR1 MNHNS and CDR2 SASEGT come from the germline V gene. CDR3 sequence: CASRPPGGNYGYTF. The CDR3 DNA sequence: TGTGCCAGCAGACCTCCGGGAGGTAACTATGGCTACACCTTC.

This clonotype was found many times. The chain links TRBV18 to TRBJ2-1; maybe TRBD2 (5 bases). V was pared by 4 bases and J by 3 bases, with 13 bases between. Germline-derived CDR1 and CDR2 are KGHSH and LQKENI. The CDR3 runs to 15 residues. The CDR3 loop reads CASSRTPGVYNEQFF. The CDR3 coding sequence is TGTGCCAGCTCACGGACTCCCGGGGTCTACAATGAGCAGTTCTTC.

This clonotype has a count of ten or more. The chain uses TRBV28 and TRBJ1-5; D may be TRBD1 (6 bases). Germline V gene sequence: CDR1 MDHEN, CDR2 SYDVKM. CDR3 length: 15 amino acids. V lost 5 bases to trimming and J lost 6 bases, with 17 bases between them. CDR3 coding DNA: TGTGCCAGCAGTACGGGGGGGGGGCAGGTTCAGCCCCAGCATTTT. It specifies CASSTGGGQVQPQHF.

As regards this clonotype: A much larger clone differs by one base, so this may be a read error. Because it lacks the conserved phenylalanine or tryptophan at the end, this CDR3 is likely a read error. The rearrangement links TRBV7-9 to TRBJ2-1; 11 nucleotides match TRBD2. This CDR3 spans 13 amino acids. V lost 11 bases to trimming and J lost 5 bases; unmatched junction nucleotides: 5. Germline V lookup: CDR1 SEHNR, CDR2 FQNEAQ (reference sequence). This CDR3 is CAVLAGVNNEQFL. The CDR3 DNA reads TGTGCCGTACTAGCGGGAGTGAACAATGAGCAGTTCCTC.

There are many counts of this clonotype. The chain recombines TRBV28 with TRBJ2-7; 7 positions agree with TRBD2. J gave up 6 bases and V 3 bases, and 14 bases lay outside the gene matches. Germline V gives CDR1 MDHEN, CDR2 SYDVKM. This CDR3 spans 16 amino acids. The CDR3 coding sequence is TGTGCCAGCAGTTTGCTAGCGGAATACTCACTCGGCGAGCAGTACTTC. This encodes CASSLLAEYSLGEQYF.

The chain employs TRBV29-1 and TRBJ2-7; perhaps TRBD2 as D (5 bases). This CDR3 contains 13 residues. Germline loops: CDR1 SQVTM, CDR2 ANQGSEA. V lost 5 bases and J 6 bases, leaving 17 bases between the germline ends. The CDR3 is CSVTEDLAGEQYF. The CDR3 bases are TGCAGCGTTACAGAGGATTTGGCGGGCGAGCAGTACTTC.

This clonotype appeared a few times. Without the conserved terminal phenylalanine or tryptophan, this CDR3 likely stems from a read error. The genes are TRBV3-1 and TRBJ1-2; D remains unclear. Between the trimmed V and J ends, which lost 3 bases and 0 bases, there was a span of 5 bases. The CDR3 loop spans 13 amino acids. Germline CDR1 reads LGHDT; CDR2 reads YNNKEL (reference sequence). The CDR3 DNA reads TGTGCCAGCAGCCAGCGTTCTAACTATGGCTACACCCTC. Its protein is CASSQRSNYGYTL.

The rearrangement links TRBV9 to TRBJ1-2, with a tentative D call TRBD1 (6 bases). CDR3 size: 14 residues. Germline V gene sequence: CDR1 SGDLS, CDR2 YYNGEE. V was pared by 2 bases and J by 4 bases, with 12 bases between. For the CDR3, the DNA is TGTGCCAGCAGCGTGGACAGAGCGCCCTATGGCTACACCTTC. The encoded protein is CASSVDRAPYGYTF.